The clone carrying this T cell receptor beta chain was picked up a small number of times. As yet, its antigen is unknown. The authors' processing: A papillary thyroid cancer distant-metastasis classifier was built from CDR3 differences across clinicopathological groups. TCRdb re-called clones via MiXCR from the PCR reads. Clone size and V and J calls follow TCRdb, not the original study. The repertoire holds 30,000 to 40,000 clones, less than 40% seen once, with about 23% in the top ten. This sample is part of a study of metastatic and nonmetastatic thyroid tumors. On the study more broadly: Comparative analysis of repertoires was undertaken across blood and tumor or nodule tissue obtained from malignant and benign thyroid patients. The study's findings and limits: Compared with benign nodules, malignant thyroid tumors were reported to have significantly higher TCR beta diversity in both blood and tumor.

All patients were treatment-naive before thyroid surgery. The CDR3 spans 13 residues. Germline CDR1 and CDR2: LNHNV and YYDKDF (reference sequence). V gave up 5 bases and J gave up 1 base, with 6 bases separating them. The chain links TRBV15 to TRBJ1-3, with unresolved D. This clonotype was obtained from a female donor with papillary thyroid cancer or a benign thyroid nodule (not recorded which). Some clones in this sample may be carry-over from other donors' samples. The specimen was tumor tissue. The CDR3 loop reads CATSVQSGNTIYF. The CDR3 DNA sequence: TGTGCCACCAGCGTCCAGTCTGGAAACACCATATATTTT. The complete variable domain, with remaining parts taken from reference TRBV15 and TRBJ1-3, reads DAMVIQNPRYQVTQFGKPVTLSCSQTLNHNVMYWYQQKSSQAPKLLFHYYDKDFNNEADTPDNFQSRRPNTSFCFLDIRSPGLGDTAMYLCATSVQSGNTIYFGEGSWLTVV.